Listed below are T cell receptor beta chains from one sample, sequenced in a study of shared T cell receptors in the human thymus. The method was immunoSEQ multiplex PCR; TCRdb's version includes in-frame clones alone and lacks a portion of them. The data contain 630,000 or so clones, over 75% of them singletons. These sequences were also reported in another study, on human thymus T cells.

Sequencing used thymocytes. Every receptor here comes from a boy less than two years old with a congenital heart defect. Each CDR3 is given with its conserved first and last residue. A D gene is named only where the DNA matches it firmly. A clone size is listed for some rows: how often the clone was seen (once, few, many), or a class if it is expanded.

v_call	clone_size	d_call	j_call	cdr3_nt	cdr3_aa
TRBV5-1	few	TRBD1	TRBJ2-6	TGCGCCAGCAGCTTAGGACAGGGTAACTCTGGGGCCAACGTCCTGACTTTC	CASSLGQGNSGANVLTF
TRBV4-1	once	NA	TRBJ1-2	TGCGCCAGCAGCCAAGTAAACACCGTCTATGGCTACACCTTC	CASSQVNTVYGYTF
TRBV19	NA	TRBD2	TRBJ2-1	TGTGCCAGTAGTATGAGGAACCGGGCTAGCGGAGGCTACAATGAGCAGTTCTTC	CASSMRNRASGGYNEQFF
TRBV15	NA	TRBD1	TRBJ2-7	TGTGCCACCAGCAGAGATCCGGGACAGGGCCTCTACGAGCAGTACTTC	CATSRDPGQGLYEQYF
TRBV13	NA	TRBD2	TRBJ2-5	TGTGCCAGCAGCCCCTGGACTAGGGACGAGACCCAGTACTTC	CASSPWTRDETQYF
TRBV6-1	NA	NA	TRBJ2-1	TGTGCCAGCAGTGAAGCGGCAGGGGACAATGAGCAGTTCTTC	CASSEAAGDNEQFF
TRBV5-1	NA	NA	TRBJ2-3	TGCGCCAGCAGCTTGGCGGGAACCGACCTCTACACAGATACGCAGTATTTT	CASSLAGTDLYTDTQYF
TRBV7-3	NA	NA	TRBJ1-1	TGTGCCAGCAGCTTCCTTTACAGGGCAGACACTGAAGCTTTCTTT	CASSFLYRADTEAFF
TRBV15	NA	TRBD1	TRBJ2-5	TGTGCCACCAGCAGAGTGGGTAGGACAGGAAAGCAGTACTTC	CATSRVGRTGKQYF
TRBV7-3	NA	NA	TRBJ2-5	TGTGCCAGCAGCCTAGGAGCGGGCGGGGAAGAGACCCAGTACTTC	CASSLGAGGEETQYF
TRBV28	NA	TRBD1	TRBJ1-3	TGTGCCAGCACCCCGGACAGGGGGCTATTTGGAAACACCATATATTTT	CASTPDRGLFGNTIYF
TRBV18	NA	TRBD2	TRBJ2-3	TGTGCCAGCTCACCAAAAGCGGGGGCAAGCACAGATACGCAGTATTTT	CASSPKAGASTDTQYF
TRBV2	few	NA	TRBJ1-1	TGTGCCAGCAGTCCAAACAGGGTAGGAACTGAAGCTTTCTTT	CASSPNRVGTEAFF
TRBV9	NA	TRBD1	TRBJ1-6	TGTGCCAGCAGCGTACGGGACAGGGAGGCCTGGAATTCACCCCTCCACTTT	CASSVRDREAWNSPLHF
TRBV27	NA	TRBD1	TRBJ2-7	TGTGCCAGCAGTTGGGACAGGGGTAACGAGCAGTACTTC	CASSWDRGNEQYF
TRBV27	NA	NA	TRBJ2-7	TGTGCCAGCAGCGAATTCAGGGTGACCACTCCCTACGAGCAGTACTTC	CASSEFRVTTPYEQYF
TRBV30	once	TRBD2	TRBJ2-2	TGTGCCTGGTATACTAGCGGGGCCCCGGAGGGGGAGCTGTTTTTT	CAWYTSGAPEGELFF
TRBV27	NA	NA	TRBJ1-2	TGTGCCAGCAGTTTTCATGGTAGAGGTTTGGGGGCACTCAACTATGGCTACACCTTC	CASSFHGRGLGALNYGYTF
TRBV19	NA	TRBD1	TRBJ1-5	TGTGCCAGTGCCTCCCCAGGGGGCGCATATAGCAATCAGCCCCAGCATTTT	CASASPGGAYSNQPQHF
TRBV27	NA	TRBD1	TRBJ2-7	TGTGCCAGCAGCTCCGGGACAGGGTGCTGCGAGCAGTACTTC	CASSSGTGCCEQYF
TRBV6-5	NA	TRBD2	TRBJ2-1	TGTGCCAGCAGTTACGGGACTAGCGGGGGTTATGAGCAGTTCTTC	CASSYGTSGGYEQFF
TRBV7-2	NA	NA	TRBJ2-7	TGTGCCAGCAGCTTGCAGGGATATGGCTACGAGCAGTACTTC	CASSLQGYGYEQYF
TRBV18	NA	TRBD2	TRBJ2-1	TGTGCCAGCTCACCTCCCCTAGCGGAAGGGGTCAATGAGCAGTTCTTC	CASSPPLAEGVNEQFF
TRBV5-4	NA	NA	TRBJ1-3	TGTGCCAGCAGCTTGGATCCAGGTTGGTCTGGAAACACCATATATTTT	CASSLDPGWSGNTIYF
TRBV2	NA	TRBD2	TRBJ2-7	TGTGCCAGCAGTCCTTGGGAGCGGGGTCTCTACGAGCAGTACTTC	CASSPWERGLYEQYF
TRBV28	NA	NA	TRBJ2-1	TGTGCCAGCAGTTTTCGGGGACTCTACAATGAGCAGTTCTTC	CASSFRGLYNEQFF
TRBV7-2	NA	NA	TRBJ2-1	TGTGCCAGCAGCTTAATACTTGAGCAGTTCTTC	CASSLILEQFF
TRBV30	NA	TRBD1	TRBJ2-5	TGTGCCTGGAGTGTAGCCGGGACAGCCCAAGAGACCCAGTACTTC	CAWSVAGTAQETQYF
TRBV6-6	NA	TRBD1	TRBJ2-7	TGTGCCAGCAGGTGGACAGGGGAACCCTACGAGCAGTACTTC	CASRWTGEPYEQYF
TRBV27	once	NA	TRBJ2-3	TGTGCCAGCTGGTCAAAAGGGGCAGATACGCAGTATTTT	CASWSKGADTQYF
TRBV28	NA	NA	TRBJ1-1	TGTGCCAGCAGTCCCCGGGTGGGGGCATTGAACACTGAAGCTTTCTTT	CASSPRVGALNTEAFF
TRBV4-3	NA	TRBD2	TRBJ2-1	TGCGCCAGCAGCCAAGATTCGGAGGAACTAGCGGGACCCAATGAGCAGTTCTTC	CASSQDSEELAGPNEQFF
TRBV5-6	NA	TRBD1	TRBJ2-3	TGTGCCAGCAGCCCAGACAGGGGAGGTTGCACAGATACGCAGTATTTT	CASSPDRGGCTDTQYF
TRBV5-4	NA	TRBD1	TRBJ2-7	TGTGCCAGCAGCGTAACGGGACAGGGGACCTACGAGCAGTACTTC	CASSVTGQGTYEQYF
TRBV19	NA	TRBD1	TRBJ1-5	TGTGCCAGTAAAGGGACAGGGAAAGGGAATCAGCCCCAGCATTTT	CASKGTGKGNQPQHF
TRBV10-3	NA	NA	TRBJ1-4	TGTGCCAGTTCCTACACCCCTGGACTGCGGAATGAAAAACTGTTTTTT	CASSYTPGLRNEKLFF
TRBV5-6	NA	NA	TRBJ1-6	TGTGCCAGCAGCTGGGACAAGGAGAATTCACCCCTCCACTTT	CASSWDKENSPLHF